Listed below are T cell receptor beta chains from one sample, sequenced in a study of OX40 agonist ivuxolimab in advanced cancers. Using immunoSEQ multiplex PCR, the repertoire was profiled, and TCRdb retains in-frame clones only, with some absent. Among roughly 75,000 clones listed, 70% to 90% were seen once. The material was CD4+ or CD8+ T cells sorted from blood, obtained in a trial of the OX40 agonist ivuxolimab. The receptors were sampled from an adult with an advanced solid tumor such as melanoma, head and neck, liver or kidney cancer. Each CDR3 is given without its conserved first and last residue. The size field is filled for only some rows; it gives once, few, many or a size class.

>-|TRBV9
ASSVARGARVTEAF
>-|TRBV2
ASSGEEKLF
>-|TRBV9
ASSGQGVEQY
>-|TRBV13
ASSFAPGQGINTEAF
>-|TRBV6-6
ASSYGTANYGYT
>once|TRBV6-5
ASSYGGSTYEQY
>-|TRBV7-9
ASSRSGALGELF
>-|TRBV7-2
ASSQPFARGDEAF
>-|TRBV5-4
ASSLWREGNNEQF
>-|TRBV28
ASSFRPNYNEQF
>-|TRBV7-6
ASSLTRADTEAF
>once|TRBV9
ASSKFGGAGNEQY
>-|TRBV6-6
ASNTQGDAEKLF
>-|TRBV6-4
ASSDQEGTTSVSSYNEQF
>once|TRBV4-1
ASSQVGGGAFNYGYT
>-|TRBV28
ASSFPRQEGYGYT
>once|TRBV5-1
ASSSGTLNYGYT
>once|TRBV4-1
ASRRGLAGSYNEQF
>once|TRBV10-3
AISESANEQY
>-|TRBV27
ASSLDRGGEQY
>once|TRBV30
AWSVWETQY
>-|TRBV10-1
ASLHDRGQYEQY
>-|TRBV5-6
ASSLGGYEQY
>-|TRBV27
ASSLNPTGGAYGYT
>-|TRBV7-8
ASSLHGLAEFNEQF
>-|TRBV6-5
ASSGQGYGYT
>-|TRBV5-6
ASSFWGTEAF
>-|TRBV9
ASSVARNPNEQF
>once|TRBV4-1
ASSQALNSQETQY
>-|TRBV7-7
ASSPGIHSSGANVLT
>-|TRBV7-7
ASSPQPGELF
>-|TRBV29-1
SVRAAYGYT
>-|TRBV11-2
ASSLVLGELYEQY
>-|TRBV4-1
ASSLEGEQF
>-|TRBV25-1
ASTGTDYGYT
>-|TRBV5-6
ASSAAAYSTDTQY
>-|TRBV7-8
ASSLGTTYEQY